This T cell receptor (beta chain) was recorded in a study of T cell responses to AZD1222 COVID-19 vaccine. Broader study findings: The donor cohort was predominantly white British with a female majority, and clonal diversity may have been underestimated.

Comments on this clone: Its specificity is not known.

Germline loops: CDR1 LNHDA, CDR2 SQIVND (reference sequence). V shed 1 base, J shed 7 bases, and the junction held 3 bases outside the gene matches. The CDR3 loop spans 14 amino acids. Clones were sequenced by immunoSEQ multiplex PCR, and TCRdb holds only the in-frame ones, with some missing. Of 150,000 to 200,000 clones in the sample, roughly 94% were seen once. Sequencing used peripheral blood, obtained 28 days after the second AZD1222 dose. The clonotype originates from an adult who received the AZD1222 COVID-19 vaccine. J is TRBJ1-4 and V is TRBV19; TRBD1 agrees at 7 bases. The CDR3, as DNA: TGTGCCAGTAGTATAGGACAGGGAAGTGAAAAACTGTTTTTT. It specifies CASSIGQGSEKLFF.